These 29 T cell receptor beta chains were sequenced from one sample in a study of cytomegalovirus exposure and HLA in healthy donors. The PCR had 60 Vbeta and 13 Jbeta primers. Assay used: immunoSEQ multiplex PCR; TCRdb lists only in-frame clones, some missing. The data hold over 40,000 clones, with 72% observed a single time. Specimen: PBMCs. The source is a young man in good health and CMV-seronegative.

This chain connects TRBV29-1 to TRBJ1-4, with D possibly matching TRBD1 (5 bases). Germline values: CDR1 SQVTM, CDR2 ANQGSEA. The CDR3 totals 13 residues. V was clipped by 8 bases and J by 3 bases, with 13 bases between them. The CDR3 here is CSSRRGSNEKLFF. DNA of the CDR3: TGCAGCTCCCGGAGGGGCTCTAATGAAAAACTGTTTTTT.

This clone came up a few times. The rearrangement uses TRBV7-9 and TRBJ2-3; D remains ambiguous. CDR1 is SEHNR, CDR2 FQNEAQ, per germline (reference sequence). The CDR3 consists of 12 residues. Trimming cost V 5 bases and J 0 bases, with 3 bases left between them. CDR3 protein: CASSPSTDTQYF. The CDR3, as DNA: TGTGCCAGCAGCCCGAGCACAGATACGCAGTATTTT.

The rearrangement links TRBV5-1 to TRBJ2-1; TRBD2 matches 8 bases. The CDR3 is 15 amino acids. Germline CDR1 SGHRS, CDR2 YFSETQ. The ends lost 4 bases at V and 4 bases at J; junction bases unmatched: 7. The CDR3 sequence is CASSLGGRFYNEQFF. The CDR3 nucleotides are TGCGCCAGCAGCCTCGGCGGGAGGTTTTACAATGAGCAGTTCTTC.

About this clone itself: Additional DNA sequences in this sample encode the identical CDR3. The chain has TRBV4-1 and TRBJ1-2; D possibly corresponds to TRBD1 (5 bases). The CDR3 is 13 amino acids. Trimming stripped 4 bases from V and 2 bases from J, with 8 bases between. Germline loops: CDR1 MGHRA, CDR2 YSYEKL. The DNA of the CDR3 is TGCGCCAGCAGCCCGGGACTGAACTATGGCTACACCTTC. It translates to CASSPGLNYGYTF.

The chain recombines TRBV7-9 with TRBJ2-1; D may be TRBD2 (6 bases). Germline CDR1 is SEHNR and CDR2 is FQNEAQ (reference sequence). The CDR3 has 14 residues. The V and J ends lost 6 bases and 7 bases respectively, with 16 bases between them. The CDR3 loop is CASRRLDLGNEQFF. DNA for the CDR3: TGTGCCAGCAGAAGACTAGATTTAGGGAATGAGCAGTTCTTC.

The rearrangement joins TRBV5-1 to TRBJ2-1, with 9 positions matching TRBD2. The CDR3 is made up of 16 amino acids. CDR1 and CDR2 (germline): SGHRS, YFSETQ. The trim removed 0 bases at V and 7 bases at J, leaving 8 bases unmatched. The CDR3 bases are TGCGCCAGCAGCTTGGGTTCCGCGGGAGGGGGGAATGAGCAGTTCTTC. It translates to CASSLGSAGGGNEQFF.

The CDR3 DNA reads as TGTGCCAGCAGTGAGGGGGGGGCAGGAACCTACGAGCAGTACTTC. It codes for CASSEGGAGTYEQYF. The chain recombines TRBV6-1 with TRBJ2-7; D may be TRBD2 (7 bases). Germline-derived CDR1 and CDR2 are MNHNS and SASEGT. Trimming removed 3 bases at V and 2 bases at J, with 14 bases between. The CDR3 extends over 15 amino acids.

J is TRBJ2-7 and V is TRBV13; TRBD2 aligns across 7 bases. V dropped 5 bases and J dropped 3; count of bases not matched to a gene: 7. Per germline, CDR1 PRHDT and CDR2 FYEKMQ (reference sequence). This CDR3 region has 14 residues. CDR3 DNA sequence: TGTGCCAGCAGCGCGGGGGATGGTGACTACGAGCAGTACTTC. This codes for CASSAGDGDYEQYF.

This clone was counted a single time. The chain recombines TRBV2 with TRBJ2-1, with 8 bases aligning to TRBD1. The junction had 8 bases not matched to a gene; V was cut back by 6 bases and J by 4 bases. Germline values: CDR1 SNHLY, CDR2 FYNNEI. The CDR3 runs 15 residues. The CDR3 sequence is CASRPMRDRYNEQFF. The CDR3 coding sequence is TGTGCCAGCAGACCGATGAGGGACAGGTACAATGAGCAGTTCTTC.

This sequence joins TRBV7-9 and TRBJ1-1, with D unresolved. Germline loops: CDR1 SEHNR, CDR2 FQNEAQ (reference sequence). V gave up 7 bases and J gave up 7 bases, with 16 bases separating them. The CDR3 has 13 residues. This CDR3 is CASTLWGDNEAFF. The CDR3 coding sequence is TGTGCCAGCACCCTTTGGGGAGATAATGAAGCTTTCTTT. Supplemented by reference TRBV7-9 and TRBJ1-1, the full variable domain reads DTGVSQNPRHKITKRGQNVTFRCDPISEHNRLYWYRQTLGQGPEFLTYFQNEAQLEKSRLLSDRFSAERPKGSFSTLEIQRTEQGDSAMYLCASTLWGDNEAFFGQGTRLTVV.

This clone was seen only a few times. CDR3 coding DNA: TGCGCCAGCAGCTTGGATGCTGAGGTGGCAGATACGCAGTATTTT. Its translation: CASSLDAEVADTQYF. The chain employs TRBV5-1 and TRBJ2-3; D ambiguous. CDR1 is SGHRS and CDR2 is YFSETQ in the germline V gene. The CDR3 covers 15 residues. Deletions cut 0 bases from V and 4 bases from J, with 12 bases between.

The rearrangement uses TRBV6-5 and TRBJ2-7; 8 positions agree with TRBD2. The germline gives CDR1 MNHEY, CDR2 SVGAGI. This CDR3 region has 12 residues. V lost 6 bases, J lost 8 bases, and 6 bases stayed unmatched. The CDR3 reads CASRETSGKQYF. For the CDR3, the DNA is TGTGCCAGCAGAGAAACTAGCGGCAAGCAGTACTTC.

The chain uses TRBV30 and TRBJ2-7, with TRBD2 as a possible D gene (5 bases). Trimming shortened V by 5 bases and J by 0 bases, and 11 bases separated the two germline ends. The CDR3 is 13 amino acids. CDR1 is GTSNPN and CDR2 is SVGIG in the germline V gene (reference sequence). This CDR3 is CAWGRGSSYEQYF. CDR3 in DNA: TGTGCCTGGGGTCGGGGAAGCTCCTACGAGCAGTACTTC. The whole variable domain, remainder taken from reference TRBV30 and TRBJ2-7, is SQTIHQWPATLVQPVGSPLSLECTVEGTSNPNLYWYRQAAGRGLQLLFYSVGIGQISSEVPQNLSASRPQDRQFILSSKKLLLSDSGFYLCAWGRGSSYEQYFGPGTRLTVT.

This chain connects TRBV27 to TRBJ1-1, with D possibly matching TRBD1 (6 bases). The V end was cut by 6 bases, the J end by 5 bases, with 13 bases between. The CDR3 length is 13 residues. Germline V CDR1 and CDR2: MNHEY, SMNVEV (reference sequence). The CDR3 sequence: CASRTTGNTEAFF. The CDR3 nucleotides are TGTGCCAGCAGGACTACAGGGAATACTGAAGCTTTCTTT.

This chain links TRBV5-1 with TRBJ2-6, with D perhaps TRBD2 (6 bases). Germline V lookup: CDR1 SGHRS, CDR2 YFSETQ. The CDR3 runs 16 residues. Deletions cut 4 bases from V and 1 base from J, with 12 bases between. The CDR3 DNA follows: TGCGCCAGCAGCGTGGGACTGCCTTCTGGGGCCAACGTCCTGACTTTC. Amino acid sequence: CASSVGLPSGANVLTF.

The gene calls are TRBV10-3 and TRBJ2-7, with 9 bases lining up with TRBD2. V was clipped by 4 bases and J by 4 bases; unmatched bases: 5. Germline V CDR1 and CDR2: ENHRY, SYGVKD. This CDR3 spans 14 amino acids. CDR3 coding DNA: TGTGCCATCAGTGGCCTAGCGGGACATTACGAGCAGTACTTC. Amino acids: CAISGLAGHYEQYF.

This clone was observed a single time. The genes are TRBV30 and TRBJ2-2; D uncertain. Trimming left V 5 bases short and J 3 bases short, with 4 bases between. There are 11 residues in the CDR3. In germline, CDR1 is GTSNPN, CDR2 SVGIG (reference sequence). The DNA of the CDR3 is TGTGCCTGGGCAGACACCGGGGAGCTGTTTTTT. This sequence encodes CAWADTGELFF.

There are a few counts of this clone. The chain combines TRBV5-6 with TRBJ1-1; the D gene is possibly TRBD1 (5 bases). Germline CDR1 is SGHDT and CDR2 is YYEEEE. Between the trimmed V and J ends, which lost 4 bases and 5 bases, there was a span of 24 bases. The length of the CDR3 is 17 residues. CDR3 in amino acids: CASSRPKMGLTRTEAFF. CDR3 sequence (DNA): TGTGCCAGCAGCCGCCCCAAAATGGGACTGACTAGGACTGAAGCTTTCTTT.

Only a few counts were recorded for this clone. The V and J genes are TRBV5-1 and TRBJ2-5; 9 positions match TRBD2. The CDR3 is 15 amino acids. Germline lookup yields CDR1 SGHRS and CDR2 YFSETQ. The ends lost 3 bases at V and 4 bases at J; junction bases unmatched: 7. The CDR3 DNA is TGCGCCAGCAGCTCCTCTAGCGGGACGGGAGAGACCCAGTACTTC. Translation: CASSSSSGTGETQYF.

This clone appeared a few times. The chain carries TRBV4-1 and TRBJ2-7; D is perhaps TRBD1 (5 bases). In germline, CDR1 is MGHRA, CDR2 YSYEKL. V shed 2 bases and J shed 3 bases, with 8 bases lying between them. This CDR3 spans 13 amino acids. CDR3 loop: CASSQWQGYEQYF. The CDR3, as DNA: TGCGCCAGCAGCCAATGGCAGGGCTACGAGCAGTACTTC.

The gene calls are TRBV18 and TRBJ1-1, with a weak D call TRBD1 (5 bases). The CDR3 covers 13 residues. V was trimmed by 4 bases and J by 3 bases, leaving 9 bases between them. Germline assignment: CDR1 KGHSH and CDR2 LQKENI. CDR3 in DNA: TGTGCCAGCTCACTGGGAGGGGACACTGAAGCTTTCTTT. This translates into CASSLGGDTEAFF.

This chain connects TRBV6-6 to TRBJ2-1; 11 bases agree with TRBD2. V trimming: 6 bases; J trimming: 8 bases; junction bases outside the gene matches: 3. The CDR3 sequence is 13 residues long. From germline, CDR1 is MNHNY and CDR2 SVGAGI (reference sequence). This CDR3 is CASRASGRYEQFF. The CDR3 coding sequence is TGTGCCAGCAGGGCTAGCGGGAGGTATGAGCAGTTCTTC.

This clone has a single count. The chain joins TRBV6-1 to TRBJ2-7, with 8 bases matching TRBD1. The CDR3 loop spans 14 amino acids. Losses at the gene ends were 3 bases for V and 5 bases for J; bases not matched to a gene: 6. Germline loops: CDR1 MNHNS, CDR2 SASEGT. DNA for the CDR3: TGTGCCAGCAGTGATAGGGACAGGCTCAACGAGCAGTACTTC. It yields the protein CASSDRDRLNEQYF.

CDR3 residues: CASSYAGPRGTEAFF. The CDR3 DNA follows: TGTGCCAGCAGCTACGCCGGGCCTCGGGGCACTGAAGCTTTCTTT. This chain links TRBV5-6 with TRBJ1-1, with D hard to call. This CDR3 region has 15 residues. Trimming removed 3 bases at V and 4 bases at J, with 16 bases between. CDR1 and CDR2 from the germline V gene are SGHDT and YYEEEE.

The chain employs TRBV2 and TRBJ2-2; 9 positions agree with TRBD2. Germline CDR1 reads SNHLY; CDR2 reads FYNNEI. The V gene end was trimmed by 6 bases and the J gene end by 5 bases; junction bases not matched to a gene: 7. CDR3 length: 15 amino acids. The CDR3 bases are TGTGCCAGCAGGGAGCGGGAGGACTTAACCGGGGAGCTGTTTTTT. Translated, it gives CASREREDLTGELFF.

The chain joins TRBV2 to TRBJ2-3; 7 bases match TRBD2. The CDR3 covers 16 residues. Germline V gives CDR1 SNHLY, CDR2 FYNNEI. The J segment lost 3 bases and the V segment lost 3 bases, leaving 9 bases of the junction unmatched. The DNA for the CDR3 is TGTGCCAGCAGTGATCGCCCGGGACTACTAACAGATACGCAGTATTTT. Its translation is CASSDRPGLLTDTQYF.

This rearrangement joins TRBV2 to TRBJ1-2, with 7 bases fitting TRBD1. The CDR3 consists of 17 residues. J gave up 4 bases and V 7 bases, and 18 bases lay outside the gene matches. CDR1 and CDR2 (germline): SNHLY, FYNNEI. DNA for the CDR3: TGTGCCAGCACTTTATCGGGTACAGGGGATGAGAGCTATGGCTACACCTTC. This codes for CASTLSGTGDESYGYTF.

The V call is TRBV19, the J call TRBJ2-3, with 7 bases aligning to TRBD1. V shed 6 bases, J shed 6 bases, and the junction held 9 bases outside the gene matches. Germline values: CDR1 LNHDA, CDR2 SQIVND (reference sequence). The CDR3 runs to 14 residues. CDR3 amino acids: CASSKTGTLDTQYF. CDR3 sequence (DNA): TGTGCCAGTAGCAAGACAGGGACATTGGATACGCAGTATTTT.

This clone came up a few times. J is TRBJ2-7 and V is TRBV5-1; 8 bases line up with TRBD1. There are 16 residues in the CDR3. With 0 bases clipped from V and 5 bases from J, the junction kept 10 bases outside the gene matches. Germline V gene data show CDR1 as SGHRS and CDR2 as YFSETQ. The CDR3 region is CASSLDVRTGINEQYF. The CDR3 region has the DNA TGCGCCAGCAGCTTGGACGTCCGGACAGGGATTAACGAGCAGTACTTC.